This T cell receptor beta chain appears in the sequencing data of a study of early T cells in non-severe SARS-CoV-2 infection. TCRdb itself ran the 5' RACE reads through MiXCR, one entry per CDR3 protein. This table has about 130,000 distinct CDR3 sequences, around 14% appearing once. A few counts support this clonotype. Germline V lookup: CDR1 WSHSY, CDR2 SAAADI. The CDR3 contains 12 residues. Trimming removed 11 bases at V and 6 bases at J, with 14 bases between. The sequence came from an adult who was a healthcare worker with PCR-confirmed SARS-CoV-2 infection or an uninfected control (not recorded which). The gene calls are TRBV10-2 and TRBJ2-1; tentatively, D is TRBD1 or TRBD2 (6 bases each). Sample: whole blood. The CDR3 reads CAVGEGGNEQFF. The CDR3 region has the DNA TGCGCCGTCGGTGAGGGGGGCAATGAGCAGTTCTTC.